Reported below is one T cell receptor beta chain. Its antigen is unidentified. V gave up 5 bases and J gave up 1 base; unmatched junction bases: 7. Germline V gives CDR1 SGHAT, CDR2 FQNNGV. The CDR3 totals 16 residues. This specimen comes from a study of regulatory T cells in long-lasting Graves disease. Study conclusions and caveats: Authors noted too few samples as a limitation.

Stated time point: persistent/refractory GD, antithyroid drugs over 5 years with positive TRAb. Isolated PBMC RNA provided the starting material for the TCR library. The diagnosis of Graves' disease used American Thyroid Association guidelines. Patients came through an endocrinology department, and that department was in Xi'an, China. Construction of TCR beta libraries relied on iRepertoire HTBI primers and on Arm-PCR targeting CDR3 regions. From the multiplex PCR reads, TCRdb called clonotypes with MiXCR, one entry per CDR3 protein. The table lists 300,000 to 350,000 distinct CDR3 sequences, 15% to 20% of them singletons.

The V call is TRBV11-2, the J call TRBJ2-1, with 8 bases lining up with TRBD2. The sample consisted of peripheral blood mononuclear cells (PBMCs), taken when the disease was refractory, from a patient treated with antithyroid drugs. The TCR originated in a female donor with Graves disease. CDR3 region: CASSPPLAGSYNEQFF. The CDR3, as DNA: TGTGCCAGCAGCCCCCCCTTAGCGGGGTCCTACAATGAGCAGTTCTTC.